The T cell receptor beta chain described here comes from a study of technical replicates of blood from four donors. The data were produced by immunoSEQ multiplex PCR, yet TCRdb's version contains in-frame clones alone and is incomplete. The sample carries around 79,000 clones, approximately 94% recorded once. Per germline, CDR1 MNHNS and CDR2 SASEGT. V shed 4 bases and J 1 base; nucleotides not matched to a gene: 0. The CDR3 totals 14 residues. Material: T cells isolated from PBMCs. The chain carries TRBV6-1 and TRBJ1-1; 10 bases are shared with TRBD1. The receptor comes from a human donor in good health. CDR3 sequence reads: CASSGDRGNTEAFF. The CDR3, as DNA: TGTGCCAGCAGTGGGGACAGGGGGAACACTGAAGCTTTCTTT.